The 20 T cell receptor beta chains presented below share a single source sample, sequenced in a study of T cells in Graves' hyperthyroidism and ophthalmopathy. Authors of the study amplified TCR beta CDR3 regions from RNA transcripts. The HTBI primer set drove a first-round RT-PCR of the TCR CDR3. TCRdb analysed the multiplex PCR reads with MiXCR anew, one entry per CDR3 protein. The data show about 360,000 distinct CDR3 sequences, over 10% seen once. Sequenced sample: blood. The receptor source for this set is a woman under 30 with Graves' hyperthyroidism.

The sample holds many counts of this clonotype. The chain combines TRBV28 with TRBJ1-2, with 9 bases lining up with TRBD1. The V segment lost 6 bases and the J segment 4 bases; nucleotides outside the gene matches: 15. The germline V gene has CDR1 MDHEN and CDR2 SYDVKM. CDR3 length equals 17 residues. CDR3 DNA: TGTGCCAGCAGCCTTGGGACAGGGTCTCGCTCCGGCTATGGCTACACCTTC. Its translation is CASSLGTGSRSGYGYTF.

This clonotype has a count of ten or more. The V gene is TRBV28, the J gene TRBJ1-2, with D perhaps matching TRBD1 (6 bases). Trimming took off 2 bases at V and 4 bases at J, with 8 bases between the two ends. Germline CDR1 MDHEN, CDR2 SYDVKM. The CDR3 sequence is 13 residues long. DNA for the CDR3: TGTGCCAGCAGTTTACAACAGGGCTATGGCTACACCTTC. Its translation: CASSLQQGYGYTF.

In this sample, this clonotype turned up a few times. CDR3 nucleotides: TGTGCCAGCAGTGCGCCGGGACAGGGGGTATTAGTCAATTATGGCTACACCTTC. Protein: CASSAPGQGVLVNYGYTF. This rearrangement joins TRBV2 to TRBJ1-2, with TRBD1 identical over 11 bases. J lost 5 bases, V lost 4 bases, and 15 bases had no gene match. Per the germline V gene, CDR1 is SNHLY and CDR2 is FYNNEI. The CDR3 has 18 residues.

This clonotype appeared many times. This chain connects TRBV6-5 to TRBJ1-2; D uncertain. Germline V gene data show CDR1 as MNHEY and CDR2 as SVGAGI. V dropped 0 bases and J dropped 6 bases, with 17 bases sitting between them. CDR3 length: 16 residues. The CDR3 nucleotides read TGTGCCAGCAGTTACTCCGGTACAACAACCCCCCATGGCTACACCTTC. Its protein is CASSYSGTTTPHGYTF.

This clonotype was seen ten or more times. The V gene is TRBV7-8, the J gene TRBJ2-7, with a tentative D call TRBD1 (5 bases). The length of the CDR3 is 13 residues. CDR1 SGHVS and CDR2 FQNEAQ come from the germline V gene. V was cut by 5 bases and J by 6 bases, with 14 bases left in between. CDR3 sequence reads: CASSENRRGEQYF. DNA of the CDR3: TGTGCCAGCAGCGAAAATCGTAGGGGCGAGCAGTACTTC.

This clonotype occurred many times. The chain employs TRBV11-2 and TRBJ2-1, with a weak D call TRBD2 (6 bases). Trimming pared 3 bases from V and 8 bases from J, leaving 14 bases between. The germline gives CDR1 SGHAT, CDR2 FQNNGV. CDR3 length: 14 residues. CDR3 region: CASSLRLGGDEQFF. CDR3 nucleotides: TGTGCCAGCAGCTTGAGACTAGGCGGCGATGAGCAGTTCTTC.

This rearrangement joins TRBV20-1 to TRBJ1-1, with D perhaps matching TRBD1 (6 bases). Per the germline V gene, CDR1 is DFQATT and CDR2 is SNEGSKA (reference sequence). The CDR3 runs 14 residues. Trimming stripped 2 bases from V and 1 base from J, with 11 bases between. The CDR3 bases are TGCAGTGCTAGATCCGGACAGTCGAACACTGAAGCTTTCTTT. This sequence encodes CSARSGQSNTEAFF.

This clonotype came up many times. The CDR3 protein is CASSSGGSATWGVSAQHF. The CDR3 DNA reads TGTGCCAGCAGCTCAGGGGGTTCAGCGACCTGGGGTGTGTCAGCCCAGCATTTT. The V gene is TRBV12-3 or TRBV12-4, the J gene TRBJ1-5; TRBD1 matches 7 bases. This CDR3 has 18 residues. V gave up 6 bases and J gave up 11 bases; unmatched junction bases: 25.

The table lists this clonotype with a few counts. The genes are TRBV18 and TRBJ2-3, with TRBD2 matching 8 bases. Germline V gene sequence: CDR1 KGHSH, CDR2 LQKENI. Losses at the gene ends were 5 bases for V and 4 bases for J; bases not matched to a gene: 8. The CDR3 contains 15 residues. CDR3 sequence (DNA): TGTGCCAGCTCAAGGAGCGGGAGTCAGTCAGATACGCAGTATTTT. This encodes CASSRSGSQSDTQYF.

This clonotype was seen ten or more times. The chain carries TRBV2 and TRBJ2-3; D is possibly TRBD1 (5 bases). Deletions cut 8 bases from V and 6 bases from J, with 21 bases between. This CDR3 spans 15 amino acids. Germline assignment: CDR1 SNHLY and CDR2 FYNNEI. The CDR3 DNA reads as TGTGCCAGCGACAGTCTAGGACATAGGCCGGATACGCAGTATTTT. Translated: CASDSLGHRPDTQYF. Drawing the rest from reference TRBV2 and TRBJ2-3, the complete variable domain is EPEVTQTPSHQVTQMGQEVILRCVPISNHLYFYWYRQILGQKVEFLVSFYNNEISEKSEIFDDQFSVERPDGSNFTLKIRSTKLEDSAMYFCASDSLGHRPDTQYFGPGTRLTVL.

The sample holds many counts of this clonotype. This chain joins TRBV7-2 and TRBJ2-7; D is unclear. The CDR3 length is 11 residues. Trimming stripped 5 bases from V and 3 bases from J, with 5 bases between. Germline V CDR1 and CDR2: SGHTA, FQGNSA. The CDR3 nucleotides are TGTGCCAGCAGCCAGGACTACGAGCAGTACTTC. This encodes CASSQDYEQYF. Drawing the rest from reference TRBV7-2 and TRBJ2-7, the complete variable domain is GAGVSQSPSNKVTEKGKDVELRCDPISGHTALYWYRQSLGQGLEFLIYFQGNSAPDKSGLPSDRFSAERTGGSVSTLTIQRTQQEDSAVYLCASSQDYEQYFGPGTRLTVT.

Many counts were recorded for this clonotype. The chain links TRBV10-3 to TRBJ2-3; D ambiguous. Germline CDR1 is ENHRY and CDR2 is SYGVKD. Trimming left V 3 bases short and J 2 bases short, with 12 bases between. The CDR3 runs to 15 residues. The CDR3 protein is CAISERESNTDTQYF. CDR3 sequence (DNA): TGTGCCATCAGTGAAAGGGAATCGAACACAGATACGCAGTATTTT.

Many counts were recorded for this clonotype. V and J are TRBV19 and TRBJ1-2, with D unresolved. Trimming removed 3 bases at V and 5 bases at J, with 13 bases between. The CDR3 is 14 residues long. Germline CDR1 and CDR2: LNHDA and SQIVND (reference sequence). CDR3 amino acids: CASSIGPRGYGYTF. CDR3 coding DNA: TGTGCCAGTAGTATCGGGCCACGAGGGTATGGCTACACCTTC.

This clonotype occurred many times. The rearrangement uses TRBV3-1 and TRBJ1-1, with a tentative D call TRBD1 (6 bases). Germline V CDR1 and CDR2: LGHDT, YNNKEL (reference sequence). V lost 0 bases, J lost 5 bases, and 13 bases lay in between. The CDR3 loop spans 15 amino acids. CDR3 coding DNA: TGTGCCAGCAGCCAAGAGGTCTATCAGGGGACTGAAGCTTTCTTT. Its protein is CASSQEVYQGTEAFF.

Many counts were recorded for this clonotype. This rearrangement joins TRBV10-2 to TRBJ2-7; D call uncertain. V lost 2 bases to trimming and J lost 3 bases, with 8 bases between them. The germline V gene has CDR1 WSHSY and CDR2 SAAADI. The CDR3 is 13 amino acids. This chain's CDR3 is CASSEGLGYEQYF. The CDR3 bases are TGCGCCAGCAGTGAGGGGCTGGGCTACGAGCAGTACTTC.

This clonotype was recorded at least ten times. The chain couples TRBV5-1 to TRBJ2-3; no firm D call. Germline V gives CDR1 SGHRS, CDR2 YFSETQ. There are 12 residues in the CDR3. V gave up 4 bases and J gave up 5 bases, with 8 bases separating them. This chain's CDR3 is CASSLDRDTQYF. The CDR3 DNA reads TGCGCCAGCAGCCTGGACCGAGATACGCAGTATTTT.

This clonotype was picked up many times. V gene TRBV11-2 combines with J gene TRBJ1-4; D is possibly TRBD1 (5 bases). This CDR3 comprises 15 residues. Trimming took off 1 base at V and 4 bases at J, with 10 bases between the two ends. Germline-derived CDR1 and CDR2 are SGHAT and FQNNGV. CDR3 DNA: TGTGCCAGCAGCTTAGCGGGGGGAAATAATGAAAAACTGTTTTTT. Translation: CASSLAGGNNEKLFF.

This clonotype was counted many times. CDR3 nucleotides: TGTGCCAGCAGCAAAAGGACCGAGAACTATGGCTACACCTTC. Translated, it gives CASSKRTENYGYTF. V usage is TRBV7-9 and J usage is TRBJ1-2; D is ambiguous. Germline assignment: CDR1 SEHNR and CDR2 FQNEAQ (reference sequence). The CDR3 extends over 14 amino acids. V lost 5 bases and J lost 2, with 12 bases in between.

As concerns this clonotype: A much larger clonotype is one base distant, so this may be a read error. The chain couples TRBV19 to TRBJ2-3; 9 bases map to TRBD2. Germline CDR1 LNHDA, CDR2 SQIVND (reference sequence). The length of the CDR3 is 14 residues. In DNA, the CDR3 is TGTGCCAGTAGGTGGACTAGCGAAGCAGATATGCAGTATTTT. Translation: CASRWTSEADMQYF.

This clonotype was observed many times. J is TRBJ2-2 and V is TRBV29-1, with unresolved D. The CDR3 covers 14 residues. Germline CDR1 SQVTM, CDR2 ANQGSEA. The V and J ends lost 4 bases and 0 bases respectively, with 9 bases between them. The CDR3 region is CSVVVNPNTGELFF. In DNA, the CDR3 is TGCAGCGTTGTAGTTAACCCGAACACCGGGGAGCTGTTTTTT.